This T cell receptor beta chain is from a study of shared clonotypes between healthy human individuals. The CDR3 runs to 13 residues. V dropped 2 bases and J dropped 4 bases, with 8 bases sitting between them. CDR1 SGHVS and CDR2 FQNEAQ come from the germline V gene. Genomic DNA belonging to each subset was distributed in equal measure over several immunoSEQ plates. Repertoires were generated with immunoSEQ multiplex PCR, while TCRdb's copy carries only in-frame clones and drops some. This sample has about 610,000 clones; approximately 96% occur once, and the top ten carry about 0.11%. Naive CD8 populations comprised CD45RO-negative cells positively selected for CCR7, excluding terminally differentiated effector memory CD45RA+ cells.

This clonotype was obtained from a woman younger than 45 in good health. V is TRBV7-8 and J is TRBJ1-1; no firm D call. Sequences were obtained from naive CD8+ T cells sorted from blood. The CDR3 DNA sequence: TGTGCCAGCAGCTTACATTCGGGCACTGAAGCTTTCTTT. Its protein product is CASSLHSGTEAFF.